Below, 21 T cell receptor beta chains from the same sample are listed, as sequenced in a study of cytomegalovirus exposure and HLA in healthy donors. Primers: 60 Vbeta forward and 13 Jbeta reverse. Method: immunoSEQ multiplex PCR; TCRdb's copy keeps in-frame clones and lacks some. The data show under 200,000 clones, more than 9.5% seen once. Input material: PBMCs. The receptors come from a man aged 50-60 years in good health and CMV-seropositive.

This clone was counted only a few times. V is TRBV6-1 and J is TRBJ2-2, with 7 bases fitting TRBD1. J lost 5 bases, V lost 6 bases, and 9 bases had no gene match. The V gene's germline CDR1 is MNHNS and CDR2 SASEGT. The CDR3 length is 15 residues. In DNA, the CDR3 is TGTGCCAGCAGGAAGACAGGGACCAAGACCGGGGAGCTGTTTTTT. Amino acid sequence: CASRKTGTKTGELFF.

This clone was observed at least ten times. The DNA for the CDR3 is TGTGCCAGCCAAGAAATAACCAGGGGCCTAAACTATGGCTACACCTTC. Translating it yields CASQEITRGLNYGYTF. The chain has TRBV2 and TRBJ1-2, with D tentatively TRBD1 (6 bases). Germline V gene sequence: CDR1 SNHLY, CDR2 FYNNEI. The length of the CDR3 is 16 residues. V was pared by 8 bases and J by 2 bases, with 21 bases between.

J is TRBJ2-5 and V is TRBV5-1; D is unclear. V lost 0 bases to trimming and J lost 0 bases, with 9 bases between them. This CDR3 region has 15 residues. Germline V gene sequence: CDR1 SGHRS, CDR2 YFSETQ. CDR3 loop: CASSLGAGNQETQYF. The DNA for the CDR3 is TGCGCCAGCAGCTTGGGGGCAGGAAACCAAGAGACCCAGTACTTC.

This clone occurred a few times. The V gene is TRBV6-6, the J gene TRBJ2-3; 8 nucleotides agree with TRBD1. V trimming: 6 bases; J trimming: 0 bases; junction bases outside the gene matches: 5. The CDR3 runs 15 residues. The germline gives CDR1 MNHNY, CDR2 SVGAGI (reference sequence). Here the CDR3 DNA reads TGTGCCAGCAGCCCGACAGGGGCCAGCACAGATACGCAGTATTTT. Amino acid sequence: CASSPTGASTDTQYF.

The chain employs TRBV9 and TRBJ2-5; perhaps TRBD1 as D (5 bases). The germline V gene has CDR1 SGDLS and CDR2 YYNGEE. Trimming stripped 4 bases from V and 5 bases from J, with 6 bases between. CDR3 length: 11 residues. CDR3 sequence: CASSSGETQYF. Written as DNA, the CDR3 is TGTGCCAGCAGCTCAGGGGAGACCCAGTACTTC.

The sample holds a few counts of this clone. The chain couples TRBV19 to TRBJ1-3; the D gene is possibly TRBD1 (5 bases). V lost 11 bases and J 3 bases, leaving 14 bases between the germline ends. This CDR3 is 13 amino acids long. Germline V gene lookup returns CDR1 LNHDA and CDR2 SQIVND (reference sequence). The CDR3: CAVSGALGNTIYF. CDR3 sequence (DNA): TGTGCCGTCAGCGGGGCGCTTGGAAACACCATATATTTT.

The table lists this clone with a few counts. V and J are TRBV5-1 and TRBJ2-5; 8 bases align to TRBD2. Germline CDR1 and CDR2: SGHRS and YFSETQ. J lost 7 bases, V lost 0 bases, and 11 bases had no gene match. The CDR3 contains 16 residues. This CDR3 is CASSLEGLEGLATQYF. The CDR3, as DNA: TGCGCCAGCAGCTTGGAGGGACTAGAGGGGTTAGCGACCCAGTACTTC.

This clone was detected a few times. Other nucleotide sequences in the sample specify the same CDR3. The chain joins TRBV30 to TRBJ1-5, with TRBD1 as a possible D gene (5 bases). With 0 bases removed from V and 5 bases from J, the gap between germline ends came to 8 bases. Per the germline V gene, CDR1 is GTSNPN and CDR2 is SVGIG (reference sequence). The CDR3 is 13 amino acids. The CDR3 coding sequence is TGTGCCTGGAGTGTTGCGGGGGATCAGCCCCAGCATTTT. Amino acids: CAWSVAGDQPQHF.

The chain couples TRBV11-3 to TRBJ2-5; possibly TRBD1 for D (6 bases). Deletions cut 5 bases from V and 5 bases from J, with 15 bases between. CDR3 length equals 14 residues. Per germline, CDR1 SGHNT and CDR2 YENEEA. This CDR3 is CASSPGQKGETQYF. CDR3 DNA: TGTGCCAGCAGCCCAGGACAGAAGGGTGAGACCCAGTACTTC. Full variable domain (missing parts from reference TRBV11-3 and TRBJ2-5): EAGVVQSPRYKIIEKKQPVAFWCNPISGHNTLYWYLQNLGQGPELLIRYENEEAVDDSQLPKDRFSAERLKGVDSTLKIQPAELGDSAVYLCASSPGQKGETQYFGPGTRLLVL.

The chain is built from TRBV5-1 and TRBJ2-5, with D possibly TRBD2 on 6 matching bases. The last part of the DNA fits TRBJ2-7 better; the J call may be wrong. The CDR3 consists of 16 residues. The V gene's germline CDR1 is SGHRS and CDR2 YFSETQ. The CDR3 loop reads CASSLIGTYSSYEQYF. CDR3 DNA sequence: TGCGCCAGCAGCTTGATTGGGACTTACAGCTCCTACGAGCAGTACTTC.

This clone was seen more than once but under ten times. The chain has TRBV9 and TRBJ1-1; 7 nucleotides align to TRBD1. The CDR3 runs 12 residues. Germline values: CDR1 SGDLS, CDR2 YYNGEE. Germline trimming cut 3 bases from V and 7 bases from J; bases unmatched to any gene: 3. The CDR3 here is CASSAWDSEAFF. The CDR3 nucleotides are TGTGCCAGCAGCGCGTGGGACAGTGAAGCTTTCTTT.

The sample holds a few counts of this clone. This chain connects TRBV6-5 to TRBJ2-7; D not certain. CDR1 is MNHEY and CDR2 is SVGAGI in the germline V gene. The CDR3 is made up of 14 amino acids. Trimming removed 6 bases at V and 2 bases at J, with 14 bases between. The CDR3 bases are TGTGCCAGCAGCCCTGGTCTAACCCCCTACGAGCAGTACTTC. Translating it yields CASSPGLTPYEQYF.

V is TRBV11-3 and J is TRBJ2-5; the D gene is possibly TRBD2 (6 bases). The CDR3 loop spans 15 amino acids. With 5 bases removed from V and 1 base from J, the gap between germline ends came to 14 bases. Germline CDR1 and CDR2: SGHNT and YENEEA. This CDR3 reads CASSPPGLRQETQYF. CDR3 DNA: TGTGCCAGCAGCCCTCCGGGACTGCGCCAAGAGACCCAGTACTTC.

The chain has TRBV6-4 and TRBJ2-1; 10 bases match TRBD1. This CDR3 region has 18 residues. The germline CDR1 and CDR2 sequences are MRHNA and SNTAGT. With V trimmed by 2 bases and J by 2 bases, 9 bases remained unmatched. The CDR3 nucleotides read TGTGCCAGCAGTGACAGGGTGATGGGGACAGGGGCCTACAATGAGCAGTTCTTC. It encodes CASSDRVMGTGAYNEQFF.

The V and J genes are TRBV2 and TRBJ2-1; TRBD2 matches at 11 bases. CDR3 length: 15 residues. With 6 bases clipped from V and 7 bases from J, the junction kept 8 bases outside the gene matches. CDR1 is SNHLY, CDR2 FYNNEI, per germline. In nucleotides, the CDR3 is TGTGCCAGCAGGGCTAGCGGGGGGTATCGGAATGAGCAGTTCTTC. Translating gives CASRASGGYRNEQFF.

This clone was seen only a few times. The chain has TRBV11-3 and TRBJ1-1; D remains unclear. V lost 1 base, J lost 2 bases, and 14 bases lay in between. CDR3 length: 16 residues. The V gene's germline CDR1 is SGHNT and CDR2 YENEEA. Written as DNA, the CDR3 is TGTGCCAGCAGCTTAGTTCTGAGCGGGGATAACACTGAAGCTTTCTTT. This codes for CASSLVLSGDNTEAFF.

This clone has more than one count but fewer than ten. The chain couples TRBV16 to TRBJ1-5; D is uncertain. The CDR3 totals 14 residues. Trimming took 2 bases from V and 3 from J, leaving 8 bases between them. Germline CDR1 is KGHSY and CDR2 is FQNENV. This CDR3 is CASSQPRNNQPQHF. The DNA of the CDR3 is TGTGCCAGCAGCCAACCCAGAAACAATCAGCCCCAGCATTTT. Together with reference TRBV16 and TRBJ1-5, the CDR3 gives the full variable domain: GEEVAQTPKHLVRGEGQKAKLYCAPIKGHSYVFWYQQVLKNEFKFLISFQNENVFDETGMPKERFSAKCLPNSPCSLEIQATKLEDSAVYFCASSQPRNNQPQHFGDGTRLSIL.

This clone was found a few times. J is TRBJ1-2 and V is TRBV6-5; 9 bases align to TRBD1. The CDR3 is 13 residues long. Germline V gene lookup returns CDR1 MNHEY and CDR2 SVGAGI. Germline trimming cut 2 bases from V and 7 bases from J; bases unmatched to any gene: 2. The CDR3 sequence: CASSYKGQGGYTF. CDR3 sequence (DNA): TGTGCCAGCAGTTACAAGGGACAGGGTGGCTACACCTTC.

The sample holds a few counts of this clone. This chain uses TRBV19 with TRBJ1-1, with D unclear. Between the trimmed V and J ends, which lost 7 bases and 4 bases, there was a span of 16 bases. Germline loops: CDR1 LNHDA, CDR2 SQIVND (reference sequence). This CDR3 is built from 14 residues. The CDR3 DNA follows: TGTGCCAGTAACCCGACGAAGTACAGCACTGAAGCTTTCTTT. This translates into CASNPTKYSTEAFF.

This clone appeared a few times. This rearrangement joins TRBV7-2 to TRBJ2-1; a possible D gene is TRBD2 (6 bases). Deletions cut 3 bases from V and 5 bases from J, with 14 bases between. The germline V gene encodes CDR1 SGHTA and CDR2 FQGNSA. The CDR3 is made up of 15 amino acids. The CDR3 sequence is CASSFRRGGNNEQFF. CDR3 DNA: TGTGCCAGCAGCTTTAGGCGGGGTGGGAACAATGAGCAGTTCTTC.

The chain joins TRBV5-6 to TRBJ2-7; D remains ambiguous. V lost 1 base to trimming and J lost 4 bases, with 12 bases between them. The germline V gene has CDR1 SGHDT and CDR2 YYEEEE. This CDR3 region has 14 residues. The CDR3 is CASSLSRIGYEQYV. The DNA of the CDR3 is TGTGCCAGCAGCTTGAGCCGGATCGGGTACGAGCAGTACGTC.